This T cell receptor beta chain was captured by sequencing in a study of T cell responses to AZD1222 COVID-19 vaccine. The overall study: Some second doses came at about 4 weeks and others at about 12 weeks; these were pooled. Whole-study findings and limits: Baseline seropositives among AZD1222 recipients totaled only 5 to 7. Donor demographics were predominantly white British with a female majority; clonal diversity may be underestimated. CD4 TCRs covered the whole spike, strongest at regions 160-218 and 743-854.

To note about this clone: Its antigen is still unknown.

The J segment lost 0 bases and the V segment lost 8 bases, leaving 16 bases of the junction unmatched. There are 18 residues in the CDR3. Germline CDR1 SNHLY, CDR2 FYNNEI. Libraries were prepared by immunoSEQ multiplex PCR; TCRdb keeps only in-frame clonotypes and omits some of them. The data contain over 150,000 clones, 90% of them singletons. The gene calls are TRBV2 and TRBJ1-5, with 7 positions matching TRBD1. Sequenced here: peripheral blood, sampled on day 0 of AZD1222 vaccination. The clonotype was recovered from an adult in good health. CDR3 protein: CASRQGPGTAYSNQPQHF. The CDR3 DNA is TGTGCCAGCCGTCAGGGACCCGGGACAGCTTATAGCAATCAGCCCCAGCATTTT.